This entry describes one T cell receptor (beta chain). Its cognate antigen has yet to be identified. No per-base quality is available; no much larger clone lies one base away. CDR1 and CDR2, per the germline V gene, are SGHRS and YFSETQ. The CDR3, cysteine through phenylalanine, is 18 amino acids long. Here the CDR3 DNA is all that survives: 54 bases in frame from base 1. V lost 0 bases and J lost 5 bases, and the count of bases not matched to a germline gene is 16. Sample treatment or condition, as interpreted from the label and publication: allogeneic hematopoietic cell transplantation with graft depleted of TCRalphabeta T cells and CD19 B cells. The children who served as transplant recipients had been given grafts of TCRalphabeta/CD19-depleted allogeneic hematopoietic cells. The data stem from a study of T-cell reconstitution after alpha-beta-depleted transplantation in children (dated by TCRdb to the mid-2010s). With regard to the full study: The study quantitatively tracked T-cell immune reconstitution after TCRalphabeta/CD19-depleted allogeneic hematopoietic cell transplantation in children using TCR repertoire profiling. What the work shows at the level of the full study, not this receptor alone: Over subsequent months, a decline in hyperexpanded clone frequencies was noted, and after one year, T-cell counts and TCRbeta diversity were mostly ascribed to newly produced T cells. The apparently early alphabetaT-cell count recovery about two months after transplant was reportedly dependent on only several hundred rapidly expanded clones derived from non-depleted graft cells. In some patients, the high TCRbeta diversity seen at day 60 was put down to recipient T cells and intrathymic progenitors that had survived conditioning.

Library prep was done by PCR. The instrument was an Illumina HiSeq 2500. To normalize quantification of the TCRbeta repertoire, the TCR libraries were built with molecular barcoding that relied on unique molecular identifiers. TCRdb reprocessed the public reads (quality trimming at Q25 with fastp, clone calling with MiXCR) and kept in-frame beta chains. Under each unique CDR3 protein, matching rows form one entry showing the most common genes and DNA. Recorded for this sample are over 150,000 distinct CDR3 sequences; approximately 7% of them occurred a single time. The ten most abundant clones make up about 6% of the sample.

Recombination joined TRBV5-1 with TRBJ2-5, with 7 bases aligning to TRBD1. The sequence derives from a boy aged 2 to 10 with acute lymphoblastic leukemia, due to receive a stem cell transplant. The sample was PBMCs, taken before TCRalphabeta/CD19-depleted stem cell transplant. Here the CDR3 is given as CASSLDRTSQGEGETQYF. The sequence in DNA is TGCGCCAGCAGCTTGGATCGAACTTCCCAGGGGGAAGGGGAGACCCAGTACTTC. Reference TRBV5-1 and TRBJ2-5 genes cover what lies past the CDR3, so the full variable domain is KAGVTQTPRYLIKTRGQQVTLSCSPISGHRSVSWYQQTPGQGLQFLFEYFSETQRNKGNFPGRFSGRQFSNSRSEMNVSTLELGDSALYLCASSLDRTSQGEGETQYFGPGTRLLVL.